This T cell receptor beta chain stems from a study of T cell responses to AZD1222 COVID-19 vaccine. Generated by immunoSEQ multiplex PCR, the TCRdb table keeps only in-frame clones and is missing some. In the table there are roughly 70,000 clones, roughly 80% of which are singletons. This CDR3 is 14 amino acids long. Germline lookup yields CDR1 SGDLS and CDR2 YYNGEE. J gave up 4 bases and V 5 bases, and 5 bases lay outside the gene matches. Sequenced material: peripheral blood, taken 28 days after the second AZD1222 dose. The origin of this receptor is an adult who received the AZD1222 COVID-19 vaccine. The chain has TRBV9 and TRBJ1-3, with 8 bases lining up with TRBD1. The chain's CDR3 is CASRGQATGNTIYF. The CDR3 nucleotides read TGTGCCAGCAGGGGACAGGCGACCGGAAACACCATATATTTT.